Included here is one TCR beta chain sequence, with context. Its specificity is not known. This CDR3 region has 15 residues. From germline, CDR1 is SGHRS and CDR2 YFSETQ. V lost 0 bases to trimming and J lost 1 base, with 10 bases between them. The sample originates from a study of cytomegalovirus exposure and HLA in healthy donors. Study-level results: The later analysis indicated that the majority of CMV-associated TCR beta chains appeared HLA-restricted. Across donors, sequencing depth was assumed by presence/absence analyses to be roughly uniform.

PCR was performed using 60 Vbeta and 13 Jbeta primers. How the authors handled the data: Later work found around 85 million unique TCR beta chains, with around 10 million shared. Assay: immunoSEQ multiplex PCR; the TCRdb copy retains only in-frame clones and omits some. D and trimming were read from the DNA, whereas the V and J calls and clone size are those reported in that table. The table includes 200,000 to 250,000 clones, 65% to 90% detected once. The study sampled nominally healthy donors, though unrecorded immune exposures were likely. The sequenced sample was PBMCs. The rearrangement joins TRBV5-1 to TRBJ1-2; D not resolved. This TCR came from a girl aged 5-17 years in good health and CMV-seronegative. CDR3 nucleotides: TGCGCCAGCAGCTTGGCCGATCGGGTTAACTATGGCTACACCTTC. Protein product: CASSLADRVNYGYTF. Full variable domain (missing parts from reference TRBV5-1 and TRBJ1-2): KAGVTQTPRYLIKTRGQQVTLSCSPISGHRSVSWYQQTPGQGLQFLFEYFSETQRNKGNFPGRFSGRQFSNSRSEMNVSTLELGDSALYLCASSLADRVNYGYTFGSGTRLTVV.